This entry describes one TCR beta chain. In the study's own analysis: The authors estimated nucleated cell counts from reference gene primer amplification. Clones were sequenced by immunoSEQ multiplex PCR, and TCRdb holds only the in-frame ones, with some missing. V, J and clone size were drawn from that table, and D and trimming were deduced from the DNA. Here the sample spans hundreds of thousands of clones, 80% being singletons. This sample is part of a study of blood T cell repertoires in COVID-19. Study overall: Spain, Italy and the United States supplied samples that represented acute and convalescent COVID-19. T cells, B-cell-depleted T cells, or PBMCs provided the cDNA or gDNA that served as material.

Enrolled through a virtual design, the participants were between about 18 and 100 years of age and came from about two dozen US areas. Looked up from germline, CDR1 is GTSNPN and CDR2 is SVGIG (reference sequence). V trimming: 1 base; J trimming: 9 bases; junction bases outside the gene matches: 7. CDR3 size: 16 residues. Input material: PBMCs or T cells enriched from blood (not recorded which). The receptor was derived from a woman in her forties with acute COVID-19. The rearrangement links TRBV30 to TRBJ2-2; 14 bases align to TRBD2. CDR3 amino acids: CAWSGGLAGGLRELFF. The CDR3 DNA reads as TGTGCCTGGAGTGGTGGACTAGCGGGAGGACTCAGGGAGCTGTTTTTT.